This T cell receptor (beta chain) was obtained from a study of OX40 agonist ivuxolimab in advanced cancers. Here immunoSEQ multiplex PCR was the method, and the copy in TCRdb shows in-frame clones only, minus some. The repertoire consists of about 12,000 clones, with about 80% occurring once and the leading ten covering over 20%. CDR1 SGHAT and CDR2 FQNNGV come from the germline V gene. CDR3 length equals 15 residues. V dropped 0 bases and J dropped 0 bases, with 5 bases sitting between them. This receptor was identified in an adult with an advanced solid tumor such as melanoma, head and neck, liver or kidney cancer. The rearrangement joins TRBV11-2 to TRBJ1-4; the D is unclear. This specimen consisted of CD4+ or CD8+ T cells sorted from blood, obtained in a trial of the OX40 agonist ivuxolimab. The CDR3 here is CASSLDPPTNEKLFF. For the CDR3, the DNA is TGTGCCAGCAGCTTAGATCCACCAACTAATGAAAAACTGTTTTTT.